This entry is about one TCR beta chain. After removal of 2 bases from V and 4 bases from J, the junction contained 7 bases not matched to a gene. Germline CDR1 is MNHNS and CDR2 is SASEGT. The CDR3 totals 15 residues. The data originate from a study of blood T cell repertoires in COVID-19. In the study overall: The origin of the acute and convalescent COVID-19 samples was the United States, Italy and Spain.

As processed by the authors: From reference gene primer amplification, estimates of nucleated cell counts were derived. Repertoires were generated with immunoSEQ multiplex PCR, while TCRdb's copy carries only in-frame clones and drops some. V and J calls and clone size are copied from that table; D and trimming were computed from the DNA. Of roughly 250,000 clones in the sample, approximately 86% were seen once. This rearrangement joins TRBV6-1 to TRBJ2-7; the match to TRBD2 covers 8 bases. The sequence was collected from a woman aged 55-69 years with active or convalescent COVID-19. The sequenced material came from peripheral blood. The CDR3 DNA reads as TGTGCCAGCAGTGAACCCCCGGGAGGGCCGTACGAGCAGTACTTC. Translating gives CASSEPPGGPYEQYF.